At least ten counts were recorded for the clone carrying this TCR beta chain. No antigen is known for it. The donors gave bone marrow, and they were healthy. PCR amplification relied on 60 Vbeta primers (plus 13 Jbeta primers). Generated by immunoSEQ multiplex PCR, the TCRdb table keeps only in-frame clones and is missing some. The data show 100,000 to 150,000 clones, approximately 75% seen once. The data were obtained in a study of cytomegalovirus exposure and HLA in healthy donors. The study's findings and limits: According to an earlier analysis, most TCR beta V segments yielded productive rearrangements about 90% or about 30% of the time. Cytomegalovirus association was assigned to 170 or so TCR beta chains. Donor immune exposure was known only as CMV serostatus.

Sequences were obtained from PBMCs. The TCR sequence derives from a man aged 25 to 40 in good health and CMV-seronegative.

The CDR3 reads CASSPSNHRETEAFF. As DNA, the CDR3 is TGTGCCAGCTCCCCATCGAACCACAGGGAAACTGAAGCTTTCTTT. J is TRBJ1-1 and V is TRBV18; D might be TRBD1 (6 bases). The V end lost 6 bases, the J end lost 5 bases, and 19 bases lay between the germline ends. The CDR3 runs 15 residues. Germline-derived CDR1 and CDR2 are KGHSH and LQKENI.